Listed below are T cell receptor beta chains from one sample, sequenced in a study of CD8+ T cells in alopecia areata. Profiled with immunoSEQ multiplex PCR; TCRdb holds only in-frame clones, not every one. The sample contains more than 150,000 clones, approximately 50% of which appear only once. The specimen was CD8+ T cells sorted from blood, collected around week 54, from a patient treated with tofacitinib. Every receptor here comes from a human donor with alopecia areata. The CDR3 runs from the conserved cysteine through the conserved F or W. The order of the fields is clone size, V gene, J gene, D gene, CDR3 DNA, CDR3 protein. The D gene is left open where the match is weak. The size field is filled for only some rows; it gives once, few, many or a size class.

once	TRBV19	TRBJ1-1	-	TGTGCCAGTAGTAAGGCAACGAACACTGAAGCTTTCTTT	CASSKATNTEAFF
-	TRBV6-5	TRBJ2-5	-	TGTGCCAGCAGTTATGTGGGGGAAGAGACCCAGTACTTC	CASSYVGEETQYF
-	TRBV7-6	TRBJ2-1	-	TGTGCCAGCAGCTTAGCCGAGGGGCACAATGAGCAGTTCTTC	CASSLAEGHNEQFF
-	TRBV15	TRBJ2-2	-	TGTGCCACCAGCAGAGAGGGGGTCGGGAACACCGGGGAGCTGTTTTTT	CATSREGVGNTGELFF
-	TRBV27	TRBJ2-3	-	TGTGCCAGCTCCTTACGAGATGTCACAGATACGCAGTATTTT	CASSLRDVTDTQYF
few	TRBV19	TRBJ1-1	-	TGTGCCAGTAGTATAGTACCGAACACTGAAGCTTTCTTT	CASSIVPNTEAFF
once	TRBV6-5	TRBJ1-1	-	TGTGCCAGTTTCGGGGTTGGCACTGAAGCTTTCTTT	CASFGVGTEAFF
few	TRBV14	TRBJ1-1	TRBD1	TGTGCCAGCAGCCGAGACAGGGGGCGGAACACTGAAGCTTTCTTT	CASSRDRGRNTEAFF
few	TRBV7-9	TRBJ2-7	-	TGTGCCAGCAGCTTAGGAAGCTACGAGCAGTACTTC	CASSLGSYEQYF
few	TRBV7-2	TRBJ2-7	TRBD1	TGTGCCAGCAGCTTAGGGACAGGGGGTCCCTACGAGCAGTACTTC	CASSLGTGGPYEQYF
-	TRBV18	TRBJ2-5	-	TGTGCCAGCTCCCTATTTAAGGGGTCGACGGGAGAGACCCAGTACTTC	CASSLFKGSTGETQYF
-	TRBV30	TRBJ1-2	-	TGTGCCTGGAGTTATCTCAGGGATGGCTACACCTTC	CAWSYLRDGYTF
few	TRBV2	TRBJ2-7	TRBD2	TGTGCCAGCATAGAAGGCGGGGGAGTTAACTACGAGCAGTACTTC	CASIEGGGVNYEQYF
-	TRBV30	TRBJ2-2	-	TGTGCCTGGAGTGTATCATCCCCAGGGGAGCTGTTTTTT	CAWSVSSPGELFF
-	TRBV9	TRBJ2-7	TRBD1	TGTGCCAGCAGCCCATCCGGGACAGGAGCGTACTACGAGCAGTACTTC	CASSPSGTGAYYEQYF
-	TRBV30	TRBJ1-2	-	TGTGCCTGGAGTGAAACAGGATTTAACTATGGCTACACCTTC	CAWSETGFNYGYTF
-	TRBV15	TRBJ2-1	-	TGTGCCACCAGCAGAGATAGAAGGCTTGGCTACAATGAGCAGTTCTTC	CATSRDRRLGYNEQFF
few	TRBV29-1	TRBJ2-1	TRBD1	TGCAGCGGTCCGGGACAGGGACACAATGAGCAGTTCTTC	CSGPGQGHNEQFF
-	TRBV13	TRBJ2-7	-	TGTGCCAGCAGCTCGGACAGAACCTACGAGCAGTACTTC	CASSSDRTYEQYF
-	TRBV6-5	TRBJ1-2	-	TGTGCCAGCAGTTACGACCAGAACTATGGCTACACCTTC	CASSYDQNYGYTF
once	TRBV4-3	TRBJ1-1	TRBD1	TGCGCCAGCAGCCAGGAACAGGGGACTAGACCTGAAGCTTTCTTT	CASSQEQGTRPEAFF
-	TRBV9	TRBJ2-1	TRBD1	TGTGCCAGCAGCTTCCCCTCCGGGACAGGGAACCTTGAGCAGTTCTTC	CASSFPSGTGNLEQFF
-	TRBV11-2	TRBJ2-2	-	TGTGCCAGCAGCATAACCGGGAAGAACACCGGGGAGCTGTTTTTT	CASSITGKNTGELFF
few	TRBV10-3	TRBJ2-3	TRBD1	TGTGCCATCAGAGGACAGGGCCATGACACAGATACGCAGTATTTT	CAIRGQGHDTDTQYF
-	TRBV27	TRBJ2-2	TRBD1	TGTGCCAGCAGTTTAGGGACAGCCGGACAGGTCGGGGAGCTGTTTTTT	CASSLGTAGQVGELFF
few	TRBV4-1	TRBJ1-2	TRBD1	TGCGCCAGCAGCCAACGCCCCGGACAGGGGAGTAACTATGGCTACACCTTC	CASSQRPGQGSNYGYTF
-	TRBV15	TRBJ2-2	-	TGTGCCACCAGCAGAAGCCGGGACGAAGACACCGGGGAGCTGTTTTTT	CATSRSRDEDTGELFF
few	TRBV2	TRBJ2-2	-	TGTGCCAGGCAATTTGAAGGGGACACCGGGGAGCTGTTTTTT	CARQFEGDTGELFF
few	TRBV11-2	TRBJ2-7	TRBD1	TGTGCCAGCAGCTTAGGCACAGGGGCCTACGAGCAGTACTTC	CASSLGTGAYEQYF
few	TRBV30	TRBJ1-6	TRBD1	TGTGCCTGGGAGTCAGGGGGCATTTCACCCCTCCACTTT	CAWESGGISPLHF
-	TRBV5-4	TRBJ2-5	-	TGTGCCAGCAGCTTGGCCGGCTACGAAGAGACCCAGTACTTC	CASSLAGYEETQYF
-	TRBV4-3	TRBJ2-7	-	TGCGCCAGCAGCGGGACGGAATTGGGCGAGCAGTACTTC	CASSGTELGEQYF